These 9 T cell receptor beta chains were sequenced from one sample in a study of blood T cell repertoires in COVID-19. Clones were sequenced by immunoSEQ multiplex PCR, and TCRdb holds only the in-frame ones, with some missing. The data contain 200,000 to 250,000 clones, roughly 80% of them seen just once; the ten biggest clones take up 4.8%. Sequencing was performed on PBMCs or T cells enriched from blood (not recorded which). The source is a woman in her fifties or sixties who had been exposed to COVID-19.

The rearrangement joins TRBV24-1 to TRBJ1-1, with D maybe TRBD1 (6 bases). With 3 bases removed from V and 1 base from J, the gap between germline ends came to 14 bases. The germline V gene encodes CDR1 KGHDR and CDR2 SFDVKD. The CDR3 runs 16 residues. CDR3 nucleotides: TGTGCCACCAGTGATCCGAGGGCCAGGGGGAACACTGAAGCTTTCTTT. Amino acid sequence: CATSDPRARGNTEAFF.

The rearrangement joins TRBV11-2 to TRBJ1-1; 8 bases line up with TRBD1. This CDR3 has 15 residues. J gave up 7 bases and V 3 bases, and 10 bases lay outside the gene matches. Looked up from germline, CDR1 is SGHAT and CDR2 is FQNNGV. The CDR3 reads CASSFLGQGLGEAFF. The CDR3 DNA is TGTGCCAGCAGCTTCCTTGGACAGGGCCTGGGTGAAGCTTTCTTT.

The rearrangement links TRBV6-2 or TRBV6-3 to TRBJ1-1; 8 nucleotides agree with TRBD1. The CDR3 is 16 residues long. J was trimmed by 0 bases and V by 4 bases; bases with no gene match: 7. Germline V CDR1 and CDR2: MNHEY, SVGEGT. The CDR3 DNA reads TGTGCCAGCAGTTCCCGACAGGGGCGCATGAACACTGAAGCTTTCTTT. This gives the protein CASSSRQGRMNTEAFF.

This clone was detected once. The chain joins TRBV11-2 to TRBJ1-1; 9 bases agree with TRBD1. This CDR3 is 18 amino acids long. The J segment lost 0 bases and the V segment lost 3 bases, leaving 11 bases of the junction unmatched. Germline values: CDR1 SGHAT, CDR2 FQNNGV. Here the CDR3 DNA reads TGTGCCAGCAGCTTTCACCCCCGGGACAGGGTACTGAACACTGAAGCTTTCTTT. Translating it yields CASSFHPRDRVLNTEAFF.

The chain recombines TRBV11-2 with TRBJ2-5; D perhaps matches TRBD2 (7 bases). Per the germline V gene, CDR1 is SGHAT and CDR2 is FQNNGV. This CDR3 is built from 15 residues. Trimming pared 5 bases from V and 5 bases from J, leaving 18 bases between. Here the CDR3 reads CASSPRGGFGETQYF. The DNA for the CDR3 is TGTGCCAGCAGCCCCAGGGGAGGGTTCGGGGAGACCCAGTACTTC.

In this sample, this clone turned up once. The chain uses TRBV21-1 and TRBJ2-5; the DNA was not compared with TRBD2, the D call given in the table. TRBV21-1 corresponds to a pseudogene. CDR3 length equals 17 residues. CDR3 loop: CASSKPVSSGGQETQYF. The CDR3 DNA follows: TGTGCCAGCAGCAAACCGGTTTCCAGCGGGGGACAAGAGACCCAGTACTTC.

The chain combines TRBV3-1 (or the pseudogene TRBV3-2) with TRBJ2-7, with 7 bases fitting TRBD1. The CDR3 is made up of 13 amino acids. The V gene end was trimmed by 4 bases and the J gene end by 6 bases; junction bases not matched to a gene: 6. Germline assignment: CDR1 LGHDT and CDR2 YNNKEL (reference sequence). The CDR3 sequence is CASSRYRGSEQYF. The CDR3 coding sequence is TGTGCCAGCAGCCGATACAGGGGAAGCGAGCAGTACTTC.

The gene calls are TRBV30 and TRBJ1-4, with a tentative D call TRBD1 (6 bases). CDR1 is GTSNPN and CDR2 is SVGIG in the germline V gene (reference sequence). Deletions cut 2 bases from V and 7 bases from J, with 23 bases between. CDR3 size: 17 residues. The DNA for the CDR3 is TGTGCCTGGAGTCCTGGTTTGATGGGGGGGCGCGCTGAAAAACTGTTTTTT. This translates into CAWSPGLMGGRAEKLFF.

This clone was counted only a few times. The gene calls are TRBV10-3 and TRBJ1-2; 8 bases map to TRBD1. Germline CDR1 and CDR2: ENHRY and SYGVKD. The CDR3 runs 14 residues. V lost 3 bases, J lost 8 bases, and 8 bases stayed unmatched. The CDR3, as DNA: TGTGCCATCAGTGACCATAACAGGGGGGGAGGCTACACCTTC. Translating it yields CAISDHNRGGGYTF.